This T cell receptor beta chain is from a study of naive and memory T cell subsets. TCR cDNA received a 3' ligated oligonucleotide that carried a UMI. Adult healthy volunteers gave 2.5 ml peripheral blood for whole-blood RNA. Reverse transcription used DNase-treated unsorted total RNA, aiming for about 1 to 1000 ng. Amplification of ligated cDNA took four PCR rounds with SP2 and nested alpha and beta constant primers. Reverse transcription of blood and skin TCR RNA was primed at alpha and beta constant regions. Via MiXCR, TCRdb re-called the UMI-ligation and nested PCR reads, giving one row per CDR3 protein. The sample carries around 24,000 distinct CDR3 sequences, around 4.9% recorded once. Study-wide results and limits: The RNA method is potentially sensitive to activation and differentiation changes.

This clonotype has at least ten counts. The target antigen is unknown. This CDR3 is 14 amino acids long. Germline assignment: CDR1 SGHTA and CDR2 FQGTGA. Trimming shortened V by 1 base and J by 3 bases, and 10 bases separated the two germline ends. Sequencing was carried out using blood. This clonotype was obtained from an adult in good health. This chain uses TRBV7-3 with TRBJ2-7; D may correspond to TRBD1 or TRBD2 (6 bases each). The CDR3 is CASSLMGGNYEQYF. In DNA, the CDR3 is TGTGCCAGCAGCTTAATGGGGGGCAACTACGAGCAGTACTTC. The full variable domain, rest sourced from reference TRBV7-3 and TRBJ2-7, is GAGVSQTPSNKVTEKGKYVELRCDPISGHTALYWYRQSLGQGPEFLIYFQGTGAADDSGLPNDRFFAVRPEGSVSTLKIQRTERGDSAVYLCASSLMGGNYEQYFGPGTRLTVT.